This TCR beta chain was observed in a study of T-cell memory formation after mild COVID-19 (TCRdb year 2021). Notes on the research overall: TCR sequence clusters from the two donors were largely donor specific. Longitudinal TCRalpha and TCRbeta repertoire sequencing tracked T-cell clones expanding and contracting after mild COVID-19 in a couple of donors. The cohort comprised two young, previously healthy adult volunteers, one female and one male. Points the paper makes about the study in general: Some responding clones were detected in pre-infection memory, which suggested that pre-existing cross-reactive memory T cells had joined the SARS-CoV-2 response. SARS-CoV-2 specificity was not confirmed for the second-wave clones peaking on day 37. Balanced CD4/CD8 phenotypes were observed for clones contracting from day 15 to 85, whereas a bias towards CD4+ was observed for a second wave of clones expanding from day 15 to 37. Contracting CD4+ clones were located mainly in the CM and EM memory subsets, whereas CD8+ clones were found to be enriched in EMRA. Only a couple of mild cases were covered in the study, and larger cohorts including severe cases with pre-infection samples were considered necessary.

Trimming removed 4 bases from V and 2 bases from J, leaving 14 bases between the germline ends. CDR1 and CDR2, looked up from the germline V gene (reference sequence), are SEHNR and FQNEAQ. The CDR3 runs 15 amino acids, cysteine and phenylalanine included. The only DNA kept is the CDR3, 45 bases in frame from the first base. This clonotype was recorded a few times. No cognate antigen has been identified for it. Base-call qualities are not available, and no considerably larger clone is one nucleotide away. Ficoll-Paque density gradient centrifugation was the method used to isolate PBMCs. Sequencing used an Illumina NovaSeq 6000. cDNA libraries for TCRalpha and TCRbeta were prepared by 5'RACE using constant-segment primers, with sample barcodes and unique molecular identifiers added. RNA was extracted from every sample with Trizol reagent. The libraries were amplified in two PCR steps, and the second step added a second sample barcode and Illumina TruSeq adapters. Sequencing of the libraries was done on an Illumina NovaSeq, producing 2 x 150 bp paired-end reads. The original pipeline was this. With migec v1.2.7, reads were demultiplexed and then collapsed into UMI-guided consensus sequences. With mixcr v2.1.11, UMI consensuses were aligned to TRA and TRB V and J templates and assembled into clonotypes. Clonotypes were classified as expanded or contracted when called significant by both edgeR and NoisET, with noise models trained on biological replicates. For edgeR calls, the cutoffs were a false discovery rate-adjusted p below 0.01 and a log2 fold-change threshold of 1. As an exploratory analysis of dynamics, max-normalized trajectories of the 1000 most abundant clonotypes were examined by PCA with hierarchical clustering. Separately sequenced CD4+ and CD8+ repertoires were used to assign the CD4 or CD8 phenotype of responding clones. The public reads were run again by TCRdb, first through fastp at Q25 and then through MiXCR, and only productive beta chains were kept. Rows are unified per CDR3 protein, each entry keeping the most common DNA and genes. Clone size and V and J calls follow TCRdb, not the original study. Here the sample has hundreds of thousands of distinct CDR3 sequences; around 19% occur a single time. Together, the top ten hold around 8% of the sample.

Source material: PBMCs or a T cell subset sorted from them (not recorded which). The chain is encoded by TRBV7-9 joined to TRBJ2-5; the D gene is perhaps TRBD2, from 5 matching bases. The source is an adult woman who had mild COVID-19 (a few samples of this study predate the infection). The sample titles of this study are shuffled in the database, so cell type and time point are left out; the donor was told from shared clones. Here the CDR3 is given as CASSSDIGGQETQYF. The nucleotides are TGTGCCAGCAGCTCCGACATTGGAGGTCAAGAGACCCAGTACTTC.